A selection of T cell receptor beta chains follows, all from one sample in a study of T-cell memory formation after mild COVID-19. MiXCR, applied by TCRdb to the 5' RACE reads, yields one record per CDR3 protein. The sample contains under 250,000 distinct CDR3 sequences, more than 25% of which appear only once. The sequenced material came from PBMCs or a T cell subset sorted from them (not recorded which). The receptors stem from an adult woman who had mild COVID-19 (a few samples of this study predate the infection). Cell type and time point are not known. Both conserved end residues are part of each CDR3. Fields, in order: J gene, V gene, CDR3 protein.

j_gene: TRBJ2-1
v_gene: TRBV11-3
CDR3aa: CASSSNFWEDYNEQFF

j_gene: TRBJ2-6
v_gene: TRBV29-1
CDR3aa: CSVESSGANVLTF

j_gene: TRBJ2-7
v_gene: TRBV4-3
CDR3aa: CASSQEVVAFLGEQYF

j_gene: TRBJ2-3
v_gene: TRBV15
CDR3aa: CATSRGGRAATDTQYF

j_gene: TRBJ1-1
v_gene: TRBV29-1
CDR3aa: CSVLGTGLGLNTEAFF

j_gene: TRBJ2-1
v_gene: TRBV29-1
CDR3aa: CSVEDQASVSGEQFF

j_gene: TRBJ2-3
v_gene: TRBV7-2
CDR3aa: CASSLTSGSGGDTQYF

j_gene: TRBJ2-7
v_gene: TRBV24-1
CDR3aa: CATSRADLSYEQYF

j_gene: TRBJ1-5
v_gene: TRBV20-1
CDR3aa: CSARRGGNQPQHF

j_gene: TRBJ1-3
v_gene: TRBV10-3
CDR3aa: CATGRNSGNTIYF

j_gene: TRBJ1-1
v_gene: TRBV9
CDR3aa: CASSGTGGNTEAFF

j_gene: TRBJ2-2
v_gene: TRBV4-1
CDR3aa: CASGLAGVRELFF

j_gene: TRBJ1-4
v_gene: TRBV20-1
CDR3aa: CSARRGEGSNEKLFF

j_gene: TRBJ2-7
v_gene: TRBV29-1
CDR3aa: CSAEESYEQYF

j_gene: TRBJ1-2
v_gene: TRBV4-2
CDR3aa: CASSQVARLRDYGYTF

j_gene: TRBJ2-5
v_gene: TRBV6-5
CDR3aa: CASSYSTGGGKTQYF

j_gene: TRBJ2-5
v_gene: TRBV5-6
CDR3aa: CASSGTGTLGTQYF

j_gene: TRBJ1-2
v_gene: TRBV30
CDR3aa: CAWSVSRAYGYTF

j_gene: TRBJ2-7
v_gene: TRBV7-9
CDR3aa: CASSRTGTGYHEQYF

j_gene: TRBJ2-5
v_gene: TRBV7-9
CDR3aa: CASRPWGKETQYF

j_gene: TRBJ2-1
v_gene: TRBV2
CDR3aa: CASSVDRGGYNEQFF

j_gene: TRBJ2-7
v_gene: TRBV29-1
CDR3aa: CSVTRGARHYEQYF

j_gene: TRBJ1-6
v_gene: TRBV25-1
CDR3aa: CASSERQGNVSPLHF

j_gene: TRBJ2-3
v_gene: TRBV29-1
CDR3aa: CSVEEGTDTQYF

j_gene: TRBJ1-2
v_gene: TRBV20-1
CDR3aa: CSAAQASGLAVNYGYTF

j_gene: TRBJ2-1
v_gene: TRBV7-2
CDR3aa: CASSSRMSGSMFF

j_gene: TRBJ2-5
v_gene: TRBV7-6
CDR3aa: CASRPYPGGAETQYF

j_gene: TRBJ2-3
v_gene: TRBV5-1
CDR3aa: CASSFPASGGTDTQYF

j_gene: TRBJ2-1
v_gene: TRBV19
CDR3aa: CASSGAHEQFF

j_gene: TRBJ2-5
v_gene: TRBV13
CDR3aa: CASSGAQETQYF

j_gene: TRBJ2-1
v_gene: TRBV7-2
CDR3aa: CASSLGLVRDEQFF

j_gene: TRBJ2-1
v_gene: TRBV10-3
CDR3aa: CAISRPTEAAEQFF

j_gene: TRBJ1-2
v_gene: TRBV12-3/TRBV12-4
CDR3aa: CASSLWPHGYTF

j_gene: TRBJ1-2
v_gene: TRBV20-1
CDR3aa: CSATRGGYGYTF

j_gene: TRBJ2-3
v_gene: TRBV6-5
CDR3aa: CASSDRTGARDTQYF

j_gene: TRBJ2-1
v_gene: TRBV7-8
CDR3aa: CASSQYLAVPVNEQFF

j_gene: TRBJ2-5
v_gene: TRBV25-1
CDR3aa: CASRDQTGGETQYF

j_gene: TRBJ2-1
v_gene: TRBV12-3/TRBV12-4
CDR3aa: CASSLDRGYVHEQFF

j_gene: TRBJ1-5
v_gene: TRBV28
CDR3aa: CASWGQGNQPQHF

j_gene: TRBJ2-3
v_gene: TRBV12-3/TRBV12-4
CDR3aa: CASSFRGTGTTDTQYF